This TCR beta chain derives from a study of lymphopenia after photon versus proton radiotherapy. The V gene lost 3 bases and the J gene lost 0 bases, with 10 bases spanning the gap. The CDR3 is made up of 15 amino acids. CDR1 MNHNY and CDR2 SVGAGI come from the germline V gene (reference sequence). This table comes from immunoSEQ multiplex PCR, and its TCRdb copy is limited to in-frame clones, with some not included. Of 30,000 to 40,000 clones detected, over 75% appear once; the ten largest clones hold roughly 15%. Study-wide points: Survival link was tested only in deceased patients; proton benefit remains a possibility. Photon-treated patients lost naive T cells and TCR diversity; proton-treated stayed stable.

Comment on this clone: Its specificity is unknown.

Material: peripheral blood, obtained from a patient treated with proton-based radiotherapy. This clonotype was obtained from a woman in her 70s with pancreatic cancer. The genes are TRBV6-6 and TRBJ2-3, with a weak D call TRBD2 (6 bases). The CDR3 protein is CASSYYGTSTDTQYF. The CDR3 DNA follows: TGTGCCAGCAGTTATTACGGGACTAGCACAGATACGCAGTATTTT.